The clone carrying this T cell receptor beta chain was counted a few times. The antigen is unknown. Those patients with uncontrolled infection, other autoimmune disease, pregnancy or lactation were excluded. Diagnostic decisions used clinical symptoms, serum thyroxine and TRAb, thyroid ultrasound and orbital computed tomography. RNA transcripts yielded amplified TCR beta CDR3 regions. The TCR CDR3 first-round RT-PCR relied on the HTBI primer set. In TCRdb, the multiplex PCR reads were re-called with MiXCR into one record per CDR3 protein. Altogether about 400,000 distinct CDR3 sequences are present, over 12% being singletons, with the ten largest covering roughly 20%. The source of the sample is a study of T cells in Graves' hyperthyroidism and ophthalmopathy. Notes on the study in general: In blood, most of the thyroid clonotypes expanded above 0.001 were also present.

Germline V gene sequence: CDR1 MNHNS, CDR2 SASEGT. The CDR3 is made up of 13 amino acids. The V end was cut by 7 bases, the J end by 4 bases, with 13 bases between. This chain links TRBV6-1 with TRBJ2-5; possible D gene TRBD1, 5 bases. This TCR was recovered from a woman in her fifties or sixties with Graves' ophthalmopathy. Input material: blood. The CDR3 nucleotides read TGTGCCAGCATTAGGGGTTCTCTAGAGACCCAGTACTTC. This encodes CASIRGSLETQYF.